This is a list of T cell receptor beta chains from one sample in a study of shared clonotypes between healthy human individuals. Sequenced by immunoSEQ multiplex PCR; TCRdb stores in-frame clones only, minus some. Of about 2 million clones listed, 95% are singletons. Material for sequencing was naive CD4+ T cells sorted from blood. The receptor set was obtained from a man younger than 35 in good health. Both conserved end residues are part of each CDR3. The order of the fields is clone size, D gene, V gene, J gene, CDR3 DNA, CDR3 protein. A D gene is named only where the DNA matches it firmly. Not all rows give a size; the values are once, few, many and, for expanded clones, a class.

>once|TRBD2|TRBV4-3|TRBJ2-7
TGCGCCAGCAGCCGACAGTTAGCGGGAGGCTACGAGCAGTACTTC
CASSRQLAGGYEQYF
>-|-|TRBV6-1|TRBJ1-5
TGTGCCAGCAGTCAGGCGTCTCGCAATCAGCCCCAGCATTTT
CASSQASRNQPQHF
>-|-|TRBV4-1|TRBJ2-7
TGCGCCAGCATCCCGGCCGTCGTACTCCCCTACGAGCAGTACTTC
CASIPAVVLPYEQYF
>once|-|TRBV6-5|TRBJ1-2
TGTGCCAGCAGTTACTCAAGGGGAATCTATGGCTACACCTTC
CASSYSRGIYGYTF
>once|-|TRBV18|TRBJ2-2
TGTGCCAGCTCACCACGGCCTCGAACAGACACCGGGGAGCTGTTTTTT
CASSPRPRTDTGELFF
>-|-|TRBV28|TRBJ1-2
TGTGCCATCTCTACGGCCCACTATGGCTACACCTTC
CAISTAHYGYTF
>-|TRBD1|TRBV18|TRBJ1-5
TGTGCCAGCTCACCACTCGGCGGGACAGGGGGTAGCAATCAGCCCCAGCATTTT
CASSPLGGTGGSNQPQHF
>-|-|TRBV6-1|TRBJ1-2
TGTGCCAGCAGTCCCCGGCCATCCTATGGCTACACCTTC
CASSPRPSYGYTF
>-|TRBD1|TRBV27|TRBJ1-6
TGTGCCAGCAGCCTCCGGACAGGGGTTACGTGGAATTCACCCCTCCACTTT
CASSLRTGVTWNSPLHF
>-|-|TRBV4-1|TRBJ2-7
TGCGCCAGCAGCCAATTACAGCTACCGACCTACGAGCAGTACTTC
CASSQLQLPTYEQYF
>-|TRBD1|TRBV4-1|TRBJ1-2
TGCGCCAGCAGCCGAGGACAGGGTACCCAAATTCATGGCTACACCTTC
CASSRGQGTQIHGYTF
>-|TRBD2|TRBV4-3|TRBJ2-7
TGCGCCAGCAGCCAAGATGGACTAGCGGGAGGGTACGAGCAGTACTTC
CASSQDGLAGGYEQYF
>-|-|TRBV6-5|TRBJ1-1
TGTGCCAGCCTACAGCTTATGGGGAACACTGAAGCTTTCTTT
CASLQLMGNTEAFF
>-|TRBD1|TRBV2|TRBJ1-4
TGTGCCAGCAGGGATGACAGGGGGGGATATGAAAAACTGTTTTTT
CASRDDRGGYEKLFF
>-|-|TRBV28|TRBJ2-1
TGTGCCACCTCTGGGGACTACAATGAGCAGTTCTTC
CATSGDYNEQFF
>-|-|TRBV7-6|TRBJ1-1
TGTGCCAGCAGCTCCGACAGGAACACTGAAGCTTTCTTT
CASSSDRNTEAFF
>-|TRBD1|TRBV5-1|TRBJ2-7
TGCGCCAGCAGCTTGGGTACAGGGGTTTATAACGAGCAGTACTTC
CASSLGTGVYNEQYF
>-|-|TRBV30|TRBJ1-1
TGTGCCTGGATTGGACTGGGGAACACTGAAGCTTTCTTT
CAWIGLGNTEAFF
>-|TRBD1|TRBV7-2|TRBJ1-2
TGTGCCAGCACCCGGACAGGGGCCAACTATGGCTACACCTTC
CASTRTGANYGYTF
>-|TRBD1|TRBV28|TRBJ2-5
TGTGCCAGCAGTTCTCGGACAGGCATGCAAGAGACCCAGTACTTC
CASSSRTGMQETQYF
>-|TRBD2|TRBV5-5|TRBJ2-7
TGTGCCAGCAGCGGATTTAGCGGGGCCAACGAGCAGTACTTC
CASSGFSGANEQYF
>-|TRBD2|TRBV4-1|TRBJ2-7
TGCGCCAGCAGCCAAGTGCCCGGACTAGCGACCGAGCAGTACTTC
CASSQVPGLATEQYF
>-|-|TRBV4-3|TRBJ2-3
TGCGCCAGCAGCCAAGTCGTCGCGAATCGGGCGTTGACAGATACGCAGTATTTT
CASSQVVANRALTDTQYF
>-|-|TRBV5-1|TRBJ2-7
TGCGCCAGCAGCGTGGGGGGGCAGGCGACCTCCTACGAGCAGTACTTC
CASSVGGQATSYEQYF
>-|TRBD1|TRBV6-1|TRBJ1-1
TGTGCCAGCAGAGTCGACAGGGGGTTGTCTGAAGCTTTCTTT
CASRVDRGLSEAFF
>-|TRBD2|TRBV6-5|TRBJ2-3
TGTGCCAGCAGTTACACCGGGACTAACTCGGATACGCAGTATTTT
CASSYTGTNSDTQYF
>-|-|TRBV7-2|TRBJ2-7
TGTGCCAGCAGCTCGTCGCTCGTCGGACAGACTTACTACGAGCAGTACTTC
CASSSSLVGQTYYEQYF
>-|TRBD2|TRBV30|TRBJ2-1
TGTGCCGGGGGGGAAGCGTACAATGAGCAGTTCTTC
CAGGEAYNEQFF
>-|TRBD2|TRBV6-1|TRBJ2-3
TGTGCCAGCAGTGAAAAGGGCGGGAGGGCTCATACGCAGTATTTT
CASSEKGGRAHTQYF
>-|-|TRBV18|TRBJ2-6
TGTGCCAGCTCACCAGTTGACCTCTCTGGGGCCAACGTCCTGACTTTC
CASSPVDLSGANVLTF